Following are 21 T cell receptor beta chains from one sample sequenced in a study of blood T cell repertoires in COVID-19. Profiling relied on immunoSEQ multiplex PCR, and the TCRdb table lists in-frame clones only, not all of them. The sample comprises over 40,000 clones, around four fifths of which are singletons, and approximately 7.4% rests with the top ten. The sample comprised peripheral blood. These receptors were obtained from a man in his sixties with active COVID-19.

In DNA, the CDR3 is TGCGCCAGCAGCTTGACTGGCGGGGGGAGCGCAGATACGCAGTATTTT. This sequence encodes CASSLTGGGSADTQYF. This sequence joins TRBV5-1 and TRBJ2-3; 8 bases match TRBD2. Germline V CDR1 and CDR2: SGHRS, YFSETQ. With V trimmed by 1 base and J by 4 bases, 8 bases remained unmatched. The CDR3 has 16 amino acids.

The rearrangement joins TRBV6-2 or TRBV6-3 to TRBJ2-7; D gene unclear. CDR1 is MNHEY, CDR2 SVGEGT, per germline. The CDR3 consists of 13 residues. V was clipped by 6 bases and J by 2 bases, with 11 bases between them. The CDR3, as DNA: TGTGCCAGCAGCCGACAACCGGCCTACGAGCAGTACTTC. Encoded protein: CASSRQPAYEQYF.

V and J are TRBV28 and TRBJ2-3, with D maybe TRBD2 (6 bases). The CDR3 extends over 12 amino acids. V shed 8 bases and J shed 8 bases, with 14 bases lying between them. CDR1 and CDR2 from the germline V gene are MDHEN and SYDVKM. The CDR3 DNA is TGTGCCAGCGGACTAACCAAGGGTACGCAGTATTTT. It encodes CASGLTKGTQYF.

V is TRBV19 and J is TRBJ2-1; 8 bases align to TRBD1. The CDR3 is 15 amino acids. V was pared by 1 base and J by 9 bases, with 8 bases of the junction left unmatched. Germline V gene sequence: CDR1 LNHDA, CDR2 SQIVND (reference sequence). The CDR3 coding sequence is TGTGCCAGTAGTATAGTATCGACAGGGGTGTTTGAGCAGTTCTTC. Translating gives CASSIVSTGVFEQFF.

The chain carries TRBV9 and TRBJ1-4; maybe TRBD1 (5 bases). Trimming cost V 3 bases and J 7 bases, with 19 bases left between them. CDR1 and CDR2 (germline): SGDLS, YYNGEE. The CDR3 consists of 16 residues. The CDR3 sequence is CASSGGRQAFVEKLFF. CDR3 sequence (DNA): TGTGCCAGCAGCGGGGGCCGCCAGGCCTTTGTTGAAAAACTGTTTTTT.

The chain combines TRBV28 with TRBJ2-5; 7 bases fit TRBD2. From germline, CDR1 is MDHEN and CDR2 SYDVKM. V lost 6 bases to trimming and J lost 7 bases; unmatched junction nucleotides: 11. The CDR3 sequence is 14 residues long. The CDR3: CASSVWGGSATQYF. In DNA, the CDR3 is TGTGCCAGCAGCGTCTGGGGCGGGAGCGCGACCCAGTACTTC.

This chain uses TRBV3-1 (or the pseudogene TRBV3-2) with TRBJ1-1; 7 bases are a match to TRBD1. The CDR3 runs 15 residues. The J segment lost 0 bases and the V segment lost 5 bases, leaving 6 bases of the junction unmatched. Germline CDR1 reads LGHDT; CDR2 reads YNNKEL (reference sequence). CDR3: CASSFRTGLNTEAFF. CDR3 nucleotides: TGTGCCAGCAGCTTCAGGACAGGATTGAACACTGAAGCTTTCTTT.

The chain links TRBV6-1 to TRBJ2-2, with TRBD1 identical over 8 bases. After removal of 4 bases from V and 3 bases from J, the junction contained 7 bases not matched to a gene. The CDR3 length is 16 residues. In germline, CDR1 is MNHNS, CDR2 SASEGT. The CDR3 sequence: CASSGLGQVDTGELFF. The CDR3 coding sequence is TGTGCCAGCAGTGGCCTGGGACAGGTCGACACCGGGGAGCTGTTTTTT.

This chain joins TRBV12-3 or TRBV12-4 and TRBJ2-7; D unresolved. The CDR3 totals 13 residues. Between the trimmed V and J ends, which lost 2 bases and 3 bases, there was a span of 8 bases. The DNA of the CDR3 is TGTGCCAGCAGTTTAAGTACCAGCTACGAGCAGTACTTC. Protein: CASSLSTSYEQYF.

In its sample, this clone was seen once. The genes are TRBV3-1 (or the pseudogene TRBV3-2) and TRBJ2-1, with 12 bases aligning to TRBD2. This CDR3 is built from 16 residues. The V gene's germline CDR1 is LGHDT and CDR2 YNNKEL (reference sequence). With 4 bases clipped from V and 3 bases from J, the junction kept 4 bases outside the gene matches. In DNA form, the CDR3 reads TGTGCCAGCAGCCGGACTAGCGGGAAATACTACAATGAGCAGTTCTTC. It encodes CASSRTSGKYYNEQFF.

In its sample, this clone was seen once. The rearrangement uses TRBV28 and TRBJ2-7; D is possibly TRBD2 (6 bases). CDR1 MDHEN and CDR2 SYDVKM come from the germline V gene. V was pared by 7 bases and J by 0 bases, with 7 bases between. This CDR3 has 12 residues. CDR3 DNA: TGTGCCAGCACCGGGGGCTCCTACGAGCAGTACTTC. Translated, it gives CASTGGSYEQYF.

The chain has TRBV5-1 and TRBJ2-5, with 7 bases aligning to TRBD2. The junction had 11 bases not matched to a gene; V was cut back by 3 bases and J by 6 bases. Looked up from germline, CDR1 is SGHRS and CDR2 is YFSETQ. The CDR3 totals 15 residues. The DNA of the CDR3 is TGCGCCAGCAGCTCGACTAGCAGGAGTCCAAAGACCCAGTACTTC. Residues: CASSSTSRSPKTQYF.

This chain joins TRBV7-2 and TRBJ2-2, with D unclear. The V end was cut by 8 bases, the J end by 1 base, with 8 bases between. The germline CDR1 and CDR2 sequences are SGHTA and FQGNSA. There are 13 residues in the CDR3. The chain's CDR3 is CASSNRNTGELFF. The CDR3 DNA reads as TGTGCCAGCTCTAACAGGAACACCGGGGAGCTGTTTTTT.

J is TRBJ2-7 and V is TRBV5-1; 7 positions agree with TRBD2. The junction had 6 bases not matched to a gene; V was cut back by 1 base and J by 2 bases. The germline gives CDR1 SGHRS, CDR2 YFSETQ. The CDR3 extends over 15 amino acids. This CDR3 is CASSLRREPTYEQYF. CDR3 DNA: TGCGCCAGCAGCTTGAGGCGGGAGCCCACCTACGAGCAGTACTTC.

The chain combines TRBV6-2 or TRBV6-3 with TRBJ2-3; TRBD2 aligns across 11 bases. Germline V gene lookup returns CDR1 MNHEY and CDR2 SVGEGT. The trim removed 0 bases at V and 4 bases at J, leaving 3 bases unmatched. The CDR3 has 16 residues. Here the CDR3 DNA reads TGTGCCAGCAGTTACTCCGGGACTAGCGGCCCAGATACGCAGTATTTT. Translation: CASSYSGTSGPDTQYF.

This rearrangement joins TRBV7-2 to TRBJ2-7; TRBD2 matches 7 bases. The germline V gene encodes CDR1 SGHTA and CDR2 FQGNSA. V lost 5 bases and J lost 0; bases outside the gene matches: 4. This CDR3 contains 14 residues. The CDR3 loop is CASSRSGVSYEQYF. The CDR3 DNA follows: TGTGCCAGCAGCAGAAGCGGGGTCTCCTACGAGCAGTACTTC. Full variable domain (missing parts from reference TRBV7-2 and TRBJ2-7): GAGVSQSPSNKVTEKGKDVELRCDPISGHTALYWYRQSLGQGLEFLIYFQGNSAPDKSGLPSDRFSAERTGGSVSTLTIQRTQQEDSAVYLCASSRSGVSYEQYFGPGTRLTVT.

This chain uses TRBV5-5 with TRBJ2-7, with D maybe TRBD1 (7 bases). V was trimmed by 4 bases and J by 7 bases, leaving 21 bases between them. The CDR3 sequence is 15 residues long. From germline, CDR1 is SGHKS and CDR2 YYEKEE (reference sequence). This CDR3 is CASSVRGASGREQYF. For the CDR3, the DNA is TGTGCCAGCAGCGTCAGGGGGGCATCCGGTAGGGAGCAGTACTTC.

The rearrangement uses TRBV10-3 and TRBJ1-6; D is unclear. This CDR3 region has 17 residues. V was clipped by 2 bases and J by 7 bases, with 18 bases between them. Per germline, CDR1 ENHRY and CDR2 SYGVKD. In nucleotides, the CDR3 is TGTGCCATCAGTGAGCCCCCGTCGGGAACGGGGAATTCACCCCTCCACTTT. This gives the protein CAISEPPSGTGNSPLHF.

The CDR3 protein is CASSWGQGQYEQYF. As DNA, the CDR3 is TGTGCCAGCAGCTGGGGACAGGGCCAATACGAGCAGTACTTC. This chain joins TRBV5-4 and TRBJ2-7; 9 bases agree with TRBD1. Per the germline V gene, CDR1 is SGHNT and CDR2 is YYREEE (reference sequence). J lost 4 bases, V lost 3 bases, and 5 bases had no gene match. The CDR3 extends over 14 amino acids.

The chain combines TRBV3-1 (or the pseudogene TRBV3-2) with TRBJ1-2; maybe TRBD1 (5 bases). The germline V and J ends were trimmed by 5 bases and 8 bases, with 30 bases remaining between them. The CDR3 covers 18 residues. Per germline, CDR1 LGHDT and CDR2 YNNKEL (reference sequence). The CDR3 nucleotides are TGTGCCAGCAGCAAACAGGTTTATGTCACGTCGGAATCCGTGGGCTACACCTTC. Its protein product is CASSKQVYVTSESVGYTF.

V is TRBV11-2 and J is TRBJ2-2; 8 nucleotides align to TRBD2. Germline CDR1 SGHAT, CDR2 FQNNGV. Trimming cost V 4 bases and J 6 bases; bases outside gene matches: 10. This CDR3 comprises 16 residues. CDR3 residues: CASSYPGGLRAGELFF. The DNA of the CDR3 is TGTGCCAGCAGCTACCCGGGGGGGCTTAGAGCCGGGGAGCTGTTTTTT.